This TCR beta chain was sequenced during a study of shared clonotypes between healthy human individuals. Study results and limitations: Naive subsets generally had larger estimated richness than memory subsets. Though the depth was large, rarefaction showed that sorted-subset sequencing was incomplete.

Profiled with immunoSEQ multiplex PCR; TCRdb holds only in-frame clones, not every one. The sample has some 2,500,000 clones, 80% to 95% seen once. With respect to this clone: Its antigen remains unknown. The sample carries other DNA sequences with the same CDR3.

This TCR derives from a man aged 18 to 29 in good health. Some clones in this sample may be carry-over from other donors' samples. Sample: naive CD4+ T cells from PBMCs. Indicated subset: CD45RA+ positively selected.

CDR3 in DNA: TGCGCCAGCAGCTTGGGGGGACAAAGCAATCAGCCCCAGCATTTT. This encodes CASSLGGQSNQPQHF. The rearrangement joins TRBV5-1 to TRBJ1-5; tentative D call: TRBD1 (6 bases). V was pared by 0 bases and J by 1 base, with 8 bases between. There are 15 residues in the CDR3. Germline lookup yields CDR1 SGHRS and CDR2 YFSETQ.